Listed below are T cell receptor beta chains from one sample, sequenced in a study of blood T cell repertoires in COVID-19. The repertoire was sequenced with immunoSEQ multiplex PCR; TCRdb's copy has only in-frame clones and lacks some. The data contain over 250,000 clones, over 85% of them seen just once; the ten biggest clones take up about 2%. Sequencing was carried out using PBMCs or T cells enriched from blood (not recorded which). All receptors come from a woman aged 55-70 years who had recovered from COVID-19. The CDR3 runs from the conserved cysteine through the conserved F or W. A D gene is named only where the DNA matches it firmly. Part of the rows lack a size; the others show once, few, many or a class for expanded clones.

J	D	size	V	DNA	CDR3
TRBJ1-4	NA	NA	TRBV2	TGTGCCAGCACCGCGACAGAAAAACTGTTTTTT	CASTATEKLFF
TRBJ1-5	NA	NA	TRBV27	TGTGCCAGCAGTTTAATTGCAGGGTTAAATCAGCCCCAGCATTTT	CASSLIAGLNQPQHF
TRBJ2-1	TRBD1	NA	TRBV28	TGTGCCAGCAGTACCGTCCTAGGACAGGGGGAAAATGAGCAGTTCTTC	CASSTVLGQGENEQFF
TRBJ2-1	NA	NA	TRBV19	TGTGCCAGTACGTCGGCCCCGATCACGGGGAACAATGAGCAGTTCTTC	CASTSAPITGNNEQFF
TRBJ2-5	NA	NA	TRBV5-1	TGCGCCAGCAGCGCATACCGGGGGACCGCGAATAGGGAGACCCAGTACTTC	CASSAYRGTANRETQYF
TRBJ2-3	TRBD2	NA	TRBV6-6	TGTGCCAGCAGTTACCCTGGACTAGCGGGGACAGATACGCAGTATTTT	CASSYPGLAGTDTQYF
TRBJ2-5	TRBD2	NA	TRBV4-1	TGCGCCAGCAGCCCCGGACGCGGGGGGCAAAAGACCCAGTACTTC	CASSPGRGGQKTQYF
TRBJ1-6	NA	NA	TRBV11-2	TGTGCCAGCAGCTTCTCTTTTTATAGGGAGTATTCACCCCTCCACTTT	CASSFSFYREYSPLHF
TRBJ2-5	TRBD2	NA	TRBV29-1	TGCAGCGTTGACCCACTAGCGGAGGGGGAGACCCAGTACTTC	CSVDPLAEGETQYF
TRBJ2-7	NA	NA	TRBV3-1/TRBV3-2	TGTGCCAGCAGCCAACCGGGTCTAAGCTCCTACGAGCAGTACTTC	CASSQPGLSSYEQYF
TRBJ2-3	TRBD1	NA	TRBV18	TGTGCCAGCTCACCACCGGGACAGGGGGCTGGCACAGATACGCAGTATTTT	CASSPPGQGAGTDTQYF
TRBJ2-7	NA	NA	TRBV25-1	TGTGCCAGCAGTGGCCCCCTACCTATTAGCAACGAGCAGTACTTC	CASSGPLPISNEQYF
TRBJ2-1	TRBD1	NA	TRBV4-1	TGCGCCAGCAGCCCCGATTTCGGGACAGGGGGATACAATGAGCAGTTCTTC	CASSPDFGTGGYNEQFF
TRBJ1-4	TRBD1	NA	TRBV28	TGTGCCAGCAGTTCGACAGGGGCGACTAATGAAAAACTGTTTTTT	CASSSTGATNEKLFF
TRBJ1-4	NA	NA	TRBV10-3	TGTGCCATCAGTGGGCAGGGCGCGAGTAGTAATGAAAAACTGTTTTTT	CAISGQGASSNEKLFF
TRBJ2-1	NA	NA	TRBV2	TGTGCCAGCAGTGAAGCTACAGGGACCCCTGAGTTCTTC	CASSEATGTPEFF
TRBJ2-5	NA	once	TRBV5-5	TGTGCCAGCAGCTTGGTAGGGGCCGGTGAGACCCAGTACTTC	CASSLVGAGETQYF
TRBJ1-5	TRBD1	NA	TRBV15	TGTGCCACCACCTCGGACAGGGTTTATCAGCCCCAGCATTTT	CATTSDRVYQPQHF
TRBJ1-4	TRBD1	once	TRBV28	TGTGCCAGCAGTCCCGGGACAGGGACGACTAATGAAAAACTGTTTTTT	CASSPGTGTTNEKLFF
TRBJ2-1	NA	NA	TRBV28	TGTGCCAGCAGTCCTAAGTATGGTGAGCAGTTCTTC	CASSPKYGEQFF